The 31 T cell receptor beta chains below were found in one sample sequenced in a study of blood T cell repertoires in COVID-19 (dated by TCRdb to 2019 to 2021). Libraries were prepared through the immunoSEQ multiplex PCR assay. Entries here come from immuneACCESS through TCRdb and include only in-frame sequences with V and J called. Some clones fail to appear in such tables; in the studies checked, an unresolved V gene covers under half of the shortfall, and the cause of the remainder is unknown. The sample table lists around 200,000 clones, 75% to 90% of them with a count of one. The top ten clones comprise approximately 4% of the sample. The material sequenced was PBMCs or T cells enriched from blood (not recorded which). Every receptor here comes from a woman younger than 45 who had been exposed to COVID-19.

This chain uses TRBV18 with TRBJ1-3; D perhaps matches TRBD1 (5 bases). Germline assignment: CDR1 KGHSH and CDR2 LQKENI. Deletions cut 2 bases from V and 2 bases from J, with 10 bases between. This CDR3 spans 15 amino acids. As DNA, the CDR3 is TGTGCCAGCTCACCAACCGCAGGGCCTGGAAACACCATATATTTT. It encodes CASSPTAGPGNTIYF.

This clone was seen only once. CDR3 sequence: CATSGSGSGNTIYF. CDR3 coding DNA: TGTGCCACCAGTGGTTCCGGGTCTGGAAACACCATATATTTT. The chain carries TRBV24-1 and TRBJ1-3, with unresolved D. CDR1 is KGHDR and CDR2 is SFDVKD in the germline V gene. V was trimmed by 5 bases and J by 1 base, leaving 8 bases between them. This CDR3 has 14 amino acids.

The chain links TRBV19 to TRBJ2-5; TRBD1 matches 9 bases. The V gene end was trimmed by 3 bases and the J gene end by 1 base; junction bases not matched to a gene: 3. Germline CDR1 reads LNHDA; CDR2 reads SQIVND (reference sequence). The CDR3 is 15 residues long. The CDR3 sequence: CASSIVTGGQETQYF. CDR3 DNA: TGTGCCAGTAGTATCGTGACAGGGGGCCAAGAGACCCAGTACTTC.

A single count supports this clone. The genes are TRBV19 and TRBJ2-4; 8 bases are shared with TRBD1. Germline V gene data show CDR1 as LNHDA and CDR2 as SQIVND (reference sequence). The CDR3 consists of 14 residues. V gave up 9 bases and J gave up 0 bases; unmatched junction bases: 4. CDR3 bases: TGTGCCAGCCGGGACAGGTTAGCCAAAAACATTCAGTACTTC. Translated, it gives CASRDRLAKNIQYF.

The gene calls are TRBV19 and TRBJ2-7; D is possibly TRBD1 (7 bases). Germline lookup yields CDR1 LNHDA and CDR2 SQIVND (reference sequence). The CDR3 sequence is 13 residues long. Trimming removed 9 bases from V and 3 bases from J, with 15 bases in between. This chain's CDR3 is CASRRGQSYEQYF. The CDR3 coding sequence is TGTGCCAGCCGGCGGGGACAGAGCTACGAGCAGTACTTC.

The rearrangement uses TRBV19 and TRBJ1-2, with 10 bases fitting TRBD1. The CDR3 sequence is 15 residues long. From germline, CDR1 is LNHDA and CDR2 SQIVND (reference sequence). J lost 4 bases, V lost 5 bases, and 7 bases had no gene match. DNA for the CDR3: TGTGCCAGTAGTCTCCGGGACAGGGGTTTCTATGGCTACACCTTC. Protein: CASSLRDRGFYGYTF.

CDR3 region: CASNQSRDRNSPLHF. The CDR3 bases are TGTGCCAGTAACCAATCCCGGGACAGAAATTCACCCCTCCACTTT. The chain carries TRBV19 and TRBJ1-6; 7 bases fit TRBD1. Looked up from germline, CDR1 is LNHDA and CDR2 is SQIVND (reference sequence). CDR3 length: 15 residues. With 7 bases clipped from V and 7 bases from J, the junction kept 10 bases outside the gene matches. Full variable domain (outside the CDR3, taken from reference TRBV19 and TRBJ1-6): DGGITQSPKYLFRKEGQNVTLSCEQNLNHDAMYWYRQDPGQGLRLIYYSQIVNDFQKGDIAEGYSVSREKKESFPLTVTSAQKNPTAFYLCASNQSRDRNSPLHFGNGTRLTVT.

The J gene is TRBJ2-1, the V gene TRBV6-2 or TRBV6-3; 7 positions match TRBD2. Germline-derived CDR1 and CDR2 are MNHEY and SVGEGT. The CDR3 extends over 15 amino acids. With V trimmed by 2 bases and J by 3 bases, 4 bases remained unmatched. The chain's CDR3 is CASSYKRGLYNEQFF. CDR3 DNA: TGTGCCAGCAGTTACAAGCGGGGACTCTACAATGAGCAGTTCTTC.

This chain joins TRBV3-1 (or the pseudogene TRBV3-2) and TRBJ1-6; D ambiguous. The CDR3 has 14 residues. Germline CDR1 reads LGHDT; CDR2 reads YNNKEL (reference sequence). V was trimmed by 1 base and J by 9 bases, leaving 10 bases between them. CDR3 in DNA: TGTGCCAGCAGCCAAGGCGGCCCAGTTTCACCCCTCCACTTT. It encodes CASSQGGPVSPLHF.

The chain combines TRBV10-3 with TRBJ2-3; 12 nucleotides agree with TRBD2. V trimming: 5 bases; J trimming: 6 bases; junction bases outside the gene matches: 9. Per the germline V gene, CDR1 is ENHRY and CDR2 is SYGVKD. The CDR3 runs to 16 residues. CDR3 amino acids: CAISMTSGGRGDTQYF. CDR3 sequence (DNA): TGTGCCATCAGTATGACTAGCGGGGGCCGGGGGGATACGCAGTATTTT.

V is TRBV24-1 and J is TRBJ2-4, with TRBD1 matching 7 bases. Germline V gives CDR1 KGHDR, CDR2 SFDVKD. This CDR3 has 20 amino acids. With 5 bases clipped from V and 1 base from J, the junction kept 19 bases outside the gene matches. CDR3 nucleotide sequence: TGTGCCACCAGTGGGGGACAGTGTCGATGGTGGTTTTTGGCCAAAAACATTCAGTACTTC. It yields the protein CATSGGQCRWWFLAKNIQYF.

This clone was seen at least ten times. This chain connects TRBV5-1 to TRBJ1-2; D possibly corresponds to TRBD1 (6 bases). The CDR3 consists of 13 residues. V lost 4 bases to trimming and J lost 3 bases, with 10 bases between them. Germline assignment: CDR1 SGHRS and CDR2 YFSETQ. Here the CDR3 DNA reads TGCGCCAGCAGCCCCGGGACATACTATGGCTACACCTTC. Translated: CASSPGTYYGYTF.

This chain links TRBV5-4 with TRBJ1-4; 7 nucleotides align to TRBD1. The germline V gene encodes CDR1 SGHNT and CDR2 YYREEE (reference sequence). V shed 0 bases, J shed 0 bases, and the junction held 11 bases outside the gene matches. The CDR3 runs to 19 residues. The CDR3 loop reads CASSLGFRDRASTNEKLFF. As DNA, the CDR3 is TGTGCCAGCAGCTTGGGATTCCGCGACAGGGCATCAACTAATGAAAAACTGTTTTTT.

This chain links TRBV10-1 with TRBJ1-4; 9 nucleotides match TRBD1. After removal of 4 bases from V and 9 bases from J, the junction contained 6 bases not matched to a gene. CDR1 is WNHNN and CDR2 is SYGVQD in the germline V gene (reference sequence). This CDR3 has 14 residues. The chain's CDR3 is CASSGGQGPQKLFF. CDR3 bases: TGCGCCAGCAGTGGGGGACAGGGCCCCCAAAAACTGTTTTTT.

The chain carries TRBV13 and TRBJ2-1, with a weak D call TRBD2 (6 bases). The CDR3 spans 18 residues. CDR1 is PRHDT, CDR2 FYEKMQ, per germline (reference sequence). Trimming took off 5 bases at V and 7 bases at J, with 27 bases between the two ends. CDR3 loop: CASSLSFNRDWRWNEQFF. DNA of the CDR3: TGTGCCAGCAGCCTCTCCTTTAACCGGGACTGGCGCTGGAATGAGCAGTTCTTC.

This chain joins TRBV30 and TRBJ1-6, with TRBD1 as a possible D gene (5 bases). V lost 5 bases to trimming and J lost 0 bases, with 14 bases between them. Germline CDR1 GTSNPN, CDR2 SVGIG (reference sequence). The CDR3 has 16 residues. CDR3: CAWGGAGGSYNSPLHF. CDR3 in DNA: TGTGCCTGGGGGGGTGCGGGAGGCTCCTATAATTCACCCCTCCACTTT.

The rearrangement links TRBV2 to TRBJ1-2; 7 bases match TRBD1. Per germline, CDR1 SNHLY and CDR2 FYNNEI. The CDR3 loop spans 13 amino acids. V gave up 7 bases and J gave up 3 bases; unmatched junction bases: 5. The CDR3: CASKPGGHYGYTF. The DNA for the CDR3 is TGTGCCAGCAAACCAGGGGGGCACTATGGCTACACCTTC.

For the CDR3, the DNA is TGTGCCAGCAGCGTAGGATATGGGACAGGGCCTGGAAACACCATATATTTT. Protein: CASSVGYGTGPGNTIYF. This sequence joins TRBV9 and TRBJ1-3; 9 bases fit TRBD1. This CDR3 is built from 17 residues. Trimming cost V 0 bases and J 2 bases; bases outside gene matches: 6. Per the germline V gene, CDR1 is SGDLS and CDR2 is YYNGEE.

The genes are TRBV9 and TRBJ2-1; D might be TRBD2 (6 bases). CDR1 and CDR2 from the germline V gene are SGDLS and YYNGEE. This CDR3 comprises 15 residues. V lost 4 bases and J lost 3, with 14 bases in between. CDR3: CASSPLALFYNEQFF. CDR3 coding DNA: TGTGCCAGCAGCCCCCTAGCGTTATTCTACAATGAGCAGTTCTTC.

V gene TRBV10-3 combines with J gene TRBJ2-7; D is unclear. CDR3 length: 11 residues. Deletions cut 6 bases from V and 2 bases from J, with 5 bases between. CDR1 ENHRY and CDR2 SYGVKD come from the germline V gene. CDR3 nucleotides: TGTGCCATCAGGGCCACCTACGAGCAGTACTTC. This translates into CAIRATYEQYF.

The CDR3 DNA reads as TGTGCCAGCTCGCCGACTAGCGGGACAAGAATCTCCTACAATGAGCAGTTCTTC. Its translation: CASSPTSGTRISYNEQFF. The J gene is TRBJ2-1, the V gene TRBV18, with TRBD2 identical over 11 bases. V shed 6 bases and J 0 bases; nucleotides not matched to a gene: 10. Germline CDR1 reads KGHSH; CDR2 reads LQKENI. The CDR3 is made up of 18 amino acids.

This clone was seen a few times. The chain uses TRBV24-1 and TRBJ1-4; perhaps TRBD1 as D (6 bases). Germline V gene lookup returns CDR1 KGHDR and CDR2 SFDVKD. This CDR3 is 14 amino acids long. Trimming stripped 6 bases from V and 8 bases from J, with 15 bases between. CDR3 loop: CATSSAGAGEKLFF. The CDR3 DNA follows: TGTGCCACCAGTTCGGCGGGGGCGGGAGAAAAACTGTTTTTT.

The genes are TRBV6-2 or TRBV6-3 and TRBJ1-2; a possible D gene is TRBD1 (6 bases). The length of the CDR3 is 16 residues. Per germline, CDR1 MNHEY and CDR2 SVGEGT. The V and J ends lost 2 bases and 7 bases respectively, with 20 bases between them. The DNA for the CDR3 is TGTGCCAGCAGTTACATTGGGACACCTACAAGAGGTGGCTACACCTTC. It specifies CASSYIGTPTRGGYTF.

This chain uses TRBV5-5 with TRBJ1-1; 9 positions match TRBD1. CDR1 is SGHKS and CDR2 is YYEKEE in the germline V gene (reference sequence). Trimming at V came to 2 bases and at J to 3 bases, leaving 2 bases not matched to a gene. This CDR3 is 14 amino acids long. In DNA form, the CDR3 reads TGTGCCAGCAGCTTCACAGGGGGCGACACTGAAGCTTTCTTT. It yields the protein CASSFTGGDTEAFF.

The chain's CDR3 is CAWNPQSGLAGNYEQYF. For the CDR3, the DNA is TGTGCCTGGAATCCCCAAAGTGGGCTAGCGGGGAACTACGAGCAGTACTTC. The chain employs TRBV30 and TRBJ2-7, with 9 bases fitting TRBD2. The V gene's germline CDR1 is GTSNPN and CDR2 SVGIG (reference sequence). CDR3 length equals 17 residues. V trimming: 4 bases; J trimming: 3 bases; junction bases outside the gene matches: 16.

The sample holds one count of this clone. The chain carries TRBV15 and TRBJ2-5, with 10 bases lining up with TRBD2. The CDR3 is made up of 15 amino acids. V lost 4 bases and J lost 2; bases outside the gene matches: 4. The V gene's germline CDR1 is LNHNV and CDR2 YYDKDF (reference sequence). The DNA of the CDR3 is TGTGCCACCAGCAACCCAGCGGGGGGGCAAGAGACCCAGTACTTC. Translation gives CATSNPAGGQETQYF.

The rearrangement joins TRBV9 to TRBJ2-1; the match to TRBD2 covers 14 bases. CDR1 and CDR2 from the germline V gene are SGDLS and YYNGEE. J lost 8 bases, V lost 2 bases, and 3 bases had no gene match. The CDR3 sequence is 15 residues long. The CDR3 DNA follows: TGTGCCAGCAGCGTGACTAGCGGGGGGGTCCATGAGCAGTTCTTC. Amino acids: CASSVTSGGVHEQFF.

This clone has more than one count but fewer than ten. For the CDR3, the DNA is TGCAGCGTTGTTTTCGGGGGAGCCGGCTATGGCTACACCTTC. Protein sequence: CSVVFGGAGYGYTF. The rearrangement joins TRBV29-1 to TRBJ1-2; possible D gene TRBD1, 5 bases. The CDR3 is made up of 14 amino acids. Trimming removed 4 bases at V and 4 bases at J, with 16 bases between. The germline V gene encodes CDR1 SQVTM and CDR2 ANQGSEA.

The gene calls are TRBV18 and TRBJ1-1; no definite D call. V was clipped by 0 bases and J by 3 bases, with 8 bases between them. CDR1 and CDR2 (germline): KGHSH, LQKENI. CDR3 length: 14 residues. The CDR3 is CASSPPHGYTEAFF. The CDR3 DNA reads as TGTGCCAGCTCACCACCGCACGGTTACACTGAAGCTTTCTTT.

This clone appeared once. This sequence joins TRBV3-1 (or the pseudogene TRBV3-2) and TRBJ1-5; the D is unclear. V was clipped by 0 bases and J by 5 bases, with 8 bases between them. The CDR3 loop spans 14 amino acids. Germline V gene lookup returns CDR1 LGHDT and CDR2 YNNKEL (reference sequence). CDR3 nucleotides: TGTGCCAGCAGCCAAGATCATGGAGATCAGCCCCAGCATTTT. Translating gives CASSQDHGDQPQHF.

The chain recombines TRBV11-2 with TRBJ2-3, with 10 bases that match TRBD2. The CDR3 is 19 residues long. The V gene's germline CDR1 is SGHAT and CDR2 FQNNGV. The trim removed 0 bases at V and 2 bases at J, leaving 11 bases unmatched. The CDR3 loop reads CASSLEVSVAGGDTDTQYF. The CDR3 DNA reads as TGTGCCAGCAGCTTAGAAGTGTCTGTAGCGGGGGGAGACACAGATACGCAGTATTTT. Based on the CDR3 plus reference TRBV11-2 and TRBJ2-3, the full variable domain is EAGVAQSPRYKIIEKRQSVAFWCNPISGHATLYWYQQILGQGPKLLIQFQNNGVVDDSQLPKDRFSAERLKGVDSTLKIQPAKLEDSAVYLCASSLEVSVAGGDTDTQYFGPGTRLTVL.